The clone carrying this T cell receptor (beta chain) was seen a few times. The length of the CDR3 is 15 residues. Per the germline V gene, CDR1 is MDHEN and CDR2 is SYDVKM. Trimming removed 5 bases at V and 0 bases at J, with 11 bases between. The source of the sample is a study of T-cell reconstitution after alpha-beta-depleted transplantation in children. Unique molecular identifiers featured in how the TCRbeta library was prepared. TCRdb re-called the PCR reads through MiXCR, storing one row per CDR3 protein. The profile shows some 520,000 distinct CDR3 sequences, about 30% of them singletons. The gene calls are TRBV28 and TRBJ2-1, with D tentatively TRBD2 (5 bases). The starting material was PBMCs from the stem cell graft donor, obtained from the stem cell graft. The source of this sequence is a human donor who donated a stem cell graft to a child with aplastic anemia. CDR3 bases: TGTGCCAGCAGTCGGGAAGCCGGCTCCTACAATGAGCAGTTCTTC. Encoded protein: CASSREAGSYNEQFF.